This is a list of T cell receptor beta chains from one sample in a study of T-cell reconstitution after alpha-beta-depleted transplantation in children. TCRdb fed the PCR reads into MiXCR, producing one record per CDR3 protein. The sample holds some 350,000 distinct CDR3 sequences, about 9.3% seen once. The sample consisted of PBMCs from the stem cell graft donor, taken from the stem cell graft. These TCRs come from a human donor who donated a stem cell graft to a child with acute lymphoblastic leukemia. Each CDR3 is given with its conserved first and last residue. The order of the fields is CDR3 length, J gene, V gene, CDR3 protein.

CDR3 length: 16; J gene: TRBJ2-2; V gene: TRBV10-3; CDR3 protein: CAISDGAGFNTGELFF
CDR3 length: 18; J gene: TRBJ2-5; V gene: TRBV4-3; CDR3 protein: CASSQEIDEAGPWETQYF
CDR3 length: 17; J gene: TRBJ2-7; V gene: TRBV3-1; CDR3 protein: CASSQERFLAGRYEQYF
CDR3 length: 13; J gene: TRBJ2-7; V gene: TRBV20-1; CDR3 protein: CSAYVLGPYEQYF
CDR3 length: 13; J gene: TRBJ2-1; V gene: TRBV2; CDR3 protein: CASSISGKNEQFF
CDR3 length: 16; J gene: TRBJ2-3; V gene: TRBV11-2; CDR3 protein: CASSPGTSWNTDTQYF
CDR3 length: 13; J gene: TRBJ2-2; V gene: TRBV24-1; CDR3 protein: CATSDTGSGELFF
CDR3 length: 14; J gene: TRBJ2-6; V gene: TRBV10-3; CDR3 protein: CAIQGAGGANVLTF
CDR3 length: 15; J gene: TRBJ2-5; V gene: TRBV3-1; CDR3 protein: CASSQDGAAGGTQYF
CDR3 length: 13; J gene: TRBJ2-3; V gene: TRBV20-1; CDR3 protein: CSARRGGTDTQYF
CDR3 length: 15; J gene: TRBJ2-7; V gene: TRBV5-1; CDR3 protein: CASSLGVSRSYEQYF
CDR3 length: 14; J gene: TRBJ1-1; V gene: TRBV7-9; CDR3 protein: CASSITGTAGEAFF
CDR3 length: 17; J gene: TRBJ2-2; V gene: TRBV4-1; CDR3 protein: CASSQPYRGKNTGELFF
CDR3 length: 13; J gene: TRBJ2-5; V gene: TRBV6-5; CDR3 protein: CASSYALDETQYF
CDR3 length: 15; J gene: TRBJ2-1; V gene: TRBV4-3; CDR3 protein: CASSQGGEGFDEQFF
CDR3 length: 15; J gene: TRBJ2-2; V gene: TRBV4-3; CDR3 protein: CASSQAQGDTGELFF
CDR3 length: 14; J gene: TRBJ2-2; V gene: TRBV24-1; CDR3 protein: CATSSRSNTGELFF
CDR3 length: 14; J gene: TRBJ2-7; V gene: TRBV2; CDR3 protein: CASETGTETYEQYF
CDR3 length: 16; J gene: TRBJ2-7; V gene: TRBV4-2; CDR3 protein: CASSQASGASLVEQYF
CDR3 length: 18; J gene: TRBJ2-1; V gene: TRBV28; CDR3 protein: CASSLRRPWGSSYNEQFF
CDR3 length: 15; J gene: TRBJ2-1; V gene: TRBV5-1; CDR3 protein: CASSSDSGSYNEQFF
CDR3 length: 12; J gene: TRBJ2-5; V gene: TRBV13; CDR3 protein: CASSGDSETQYF
CDR3 length: 17; J gene: TRBJ2-1; V gene: TRBV11-2; CDR3 protein: CASSLGLRRMPYNEQFF
CDR3 length: 15; J gene: TRBJ2-5; V gene: TRBV4-3; CDR3 protein: CASSQGSPPQETQYF
CDR3 length: 12; J gene: TRBJ2-1; V gene: TRBV20-1; CDR3 protein: CSAEDRENEQFF
CDR3 length: 14; J gene: TRBJ2-2; V gene: TRBV4-1; CDR3 protein: CASRNRGGSGELFF
CDR3 length: 15; J gene: TRBJ1-1; V gene: TRBV5-1; CDR3 protein: CASSPQEGSNTEAFF
CDR3 length: 18; J gene: TRBJ2-7; V gene: TRBV23-1; CDR3 protein: CASSQSGARRVTSYEQYF
CDR3 length: 11; J gene: TRBJ2-7; V gene: TRBV6-2/TRBV6-3; CDR3 protein: CASTGLYEQYF
CDR3 length: 15; J gene: TRBJ2-3; V gene: TRBV4-3; CDR3 protein: CASSQGQISTDTQYF
CDR3 length: 16; J gene: TRBJ2-7; V gene: TRBV29-1; CDR3 protein: CSVLTSGIRFYYEQYF
CDR3 length: 16; J gene: TRBJ2-1; V gene: TRBV7-8; CDR3 protein: CASSFSRGGSYNEQFF
CDR3 length: 14; J gene: TRBJ2-7; V gene: TRBV2; CDR3 protein: CASSGQGGVGPEYF
CDR3 length: 14; J gene: TRBJ1-1; V gene: TRBV7-9; CDR3 protein: CASSLEGSATEAFF
CDR3 length: 16; J gene: TRBJ2-7; V gene: TRBV5-6; CDR3 protein: CASSFRSFGSSYEQYF
CDR3 length: 13; J gene: TRBJ2-7; V gene: TRBV29-1; CDR3 protein: CSAHSSSSYEQYF
CDR3 length: 14; J gene: TRBJ2-1; V gene: TRBV5-6; CDR3 protein: CASSLGSGGNEQFF
CDR3 length: 14; J gene: TRBJ1-6; V gene: TRBV20-1; CDR3 protein: CSAREPGFGSPLHF
CDR3 length: 12; J gene: TRBJ2-7; V gene: TRBV28; CDR3 protein: CARGQGTYEQYF
CDR3 length: 18; J gene: TRBJ1-1; V gene: TRBV28; CDR3 protein: CASVPPGYGLSMNTEAFF
CDR3 length: 16; J gene: TRBJ2-5; V gene: TRBV12-3/TRBV12-4; CDR3 protein: CASSLSGLGPQETQYF
CDR3 length: 18; J gene: TRBJ2-3; V gene: TRBV11-2; CDR3 protein: CASSREGTSGRQVDTQYF
CDR3 length: 13; J gene: TRBJ2-7; V gene: TRBV4-1; CDR3 protein: CASSKAGSYEQYF
CDR3 length: 15; J gene: TRBJ1-3; V gene: TRBV9; CDR3 protein: CASSPIGGSGNTIYF
CDR3 length: 14; J gene: TRBJ1-1; V gene: TRBV6-1; CDR3 protein: CATSEVGRHTEAFF
CDR3 length: 20; J gene: TRBJ2-4; V gene: TRBV7-8; CDR3 protein: CASSPRLGTVQIKAKNIQYF
CDR3 length: 15; J gene: TRBJ2-7; V gene: TRBV7-6; CDR3 protein: CASSLEGVGTYEQYF
CDR3 length: 20; J gene: TRBJ1-3; V gene: TRBV20-1; CDR3 protein: CSALKPHPGPRDYSGNTIYF
CDR3 length: 14; J gene: TRBJ1-4; V gene: TRBV5-1; CDR3 protein: CASIFRTTHEKLFF
CDR3 length: 14; J gene: TRBJ1-6; V gene: TRBV10-2; CDR3 protein: CASRRGQINSPLHF
CDR3 length: 12; J gene: TRBJ2-5; V gene: TRBV29-1; CDR3 protein: CSDGQSGETQYF
CDR3 length: 18; J gene: TRBJ2-1; V gene: TRBV4-1; CDR3 protein: CASSQDPRWGQGYNEQFF
CDR3 length: 15; J gene: TRBJ2-1; V gene: TRBV6-1; CDR3 protein: CASRPKGYLNNEQFF
CDR3 length: 16; J gene: TRBJ2-5; V gene: TRBV7-2; CDR3 protein: CASSLSPGGRQETQYF
CDR3 length: 11; J gene: TRBJ2-7; V gene: TRBV10-3; CDR3 protein: CATRNRDEQYF